The 22 T cell receptor beta chains below were found in one sample sequenced in a study of beta chain features in type 1 diabetes. What was sequenced were expressed TCRB transcripts, since all of the isolated RNA had been reverse transcribed. Data came from immunoSEQ multiplex PCR; TCRdb stores just in-frame clones and leaves some out. The repertoire includes 15,000 to 20,000 clones, 50% of them detected once, and about 0.45% sits in the top ten. The source material was stem cell memory CD4+ T cells from blood. Receptors were obtained from a man aged 18 to 29 in good health.

The table lists this clone with a few counts. The chain is built from TRBV7-2 and TRBJ2-3; 10 bases map to TRBD2. This CDR3 has 15 residues. J gave up 5 bases and V 7 bases, and 9 bases lay outside the gene matches. Germline CDR1 reads SGHTA; CDR2 reads FQGNSA. CDR3 nucleotides: TGTGCCAGCAAATCAAGCGGGGGGGCCATAGATACGCAGTATTTT. Its translation is CASKSSGGAIDTQYF.

The chain joins TRBV7-9 to TRBJ1-2, with 9 bases that match TRBD1. The CDR3 spans 15 residues. Trimming took 3 bases from V and 8 from J; bases not matched to a gene: 10. Germline-derived CDR1 and CDR2 are SEHNR and FQNEAQ (reference sequence). CDR3 sequence: CASSFSGQGRIGYTF. In DNA, the CDR3 is TGTGCCAGCAGCTTTTCGGGACAGGGAAGGATAGGCTACACCTTC.

This rearrangement joins TRBV27 to TRBJ1-5; perhaps TRBD1 as D (5 bases). The CDR3 length is 13 residues. From germline, CDR1 is MNHEY and CDR2 SMNVEV (reference sequence). The V gene lost 6 bases and the J gene lost 5 bases, with 11 bases spanning the gap. The CDR3: CASSSMGHQPQHF. In DNA form, the CDR3 reads TGTGCCAGCAGCTCTATGGGGCATCAGCCCCAGCATTTT.

This chain links TRBV7-2 with TRBJ2-3; TRBD1 might be the D (5 bases). There are 15 residues in the CDR3. Deletions cut 1 base from V and 7 bases from J, with 15 bases between. Germline V gene lookup returns CDR1 SGHTA and CDR2 FQGNSA. The DNA of the CDR3 is TGTGCCAGCAGCTTAGTTCCCGCAGGGCTAAATACGCAGTATTTT. It specifies CASSLVPAGLNTQYF.

This clone was counted a few times. This rearrangement joins TRBV7-2 to TRBJ2-7; a weak D match, TRBD2 (5 bases). From germline, CDR1 is SGHTA and CDR2 FQGNSA. The CDR3 loop spans 16 amino acids. Trimming took off 7 bases at V and 1 base at J, with 20 bases between the two ends. CDR3 residues: CASNNRISEGSYEQYF. Written as DNA, the CDR3 is TGTGCCAGCAACAATCGAATTAGCGAAGGGTCCTACGAGCAGTACTTC. The variable domain in full, completed from reference TRBV7-2 and TRBJ2-7, reads GAGVSQSPSNKVTEKGKDVELRCDPISGHTALYWYRQSLGQGLEFLIYFQGNSAPDKSGLPSDRFSAERTGGSVSTLTIQRTQQEDSAVYLCASNNRISEGSYEQYFGPGTRLTVT.

This clone was picked up a small number of times. The chain combines TRBV7-2 with TRBJ2-2; TRBD1 aligns across 9 bases. The length of the CDR3 is 16 residues. Germline lookup yields CDR1 SGHTA and CDR2 FQGNSA. V trimming: 5 bases; J trimming: 3 bases; junction bases outside the gene matches: 7. The CDR3 DNA sequence: TGTGCCAGCAGCATCCTACAGGGGGCGGACACCGGGGAGCTGTTTTTT. The encoded protein is CASSILQGADTGELFF.

The V call is TRBV5-1, the J call TRBJ2-1, with unresolved D. Germline V gene data show CDR1 as SGHRS and CDR2 as YFSETQ. V was clipped by 5 bases and J by 0 bases, with 15 bases between them. The CDR3 contains 16 residues. For the CDR3, the DNA is TGCGCCAGCAGGTTTGAGAGCGTGAGCTCCTACAATGAGCAGTTCTTC. Translation gives CASRFESVSSYNEQFF.

The chain employs TRBV7-8 and TRBJ1-5, with 8 bases aligning to TRBD1. This CDR3 has 15 amino acids. Germline lookup yields CDR1 SGHVS and CDR2 FQNEAQ. Trimming removed 6 bases from V and 2 bases from J; junction bases left unmatched: 6. In DNA, the CDR3 is TGTGCCAGCAGTCCTCCGGGACAGGGCAATCAGCCCCAGCATTTT. It encodes CASSPPGQGNQPQHF.

The chain joins TRBV7-3 to TRBJ2-5, with D perhaps matching TRBD1 (5 bases). CDR3 length equals 14 residues. V lost 5 bases, J lost 5 bases, and 15 bases lay in between. The germline V gene encodes CDR1 SGHTA and CDR2 FQGTGA. In DNA form, the CDR3 reads TGTGCCAGCAGCAAAGGAGACAGTAGGGAGACCCAGTACTTC. Its translation is CASSKGDSRETQYF.

V gene TRBV6-6 combines with J gene TRBJ2-7, with TRBD1 matching over 8 bases. This CDR3 contains 14 residues. Germline assignment: CDR1 MNHNY and CDR2 SVGAGI (reference sequence). The trim removed 4 bases at V and 2 bases at J, leaving 4 bases unmatched. CDR3 DNA: TGTGCCAGCAGTTTCAGGACAGGGCCCTACGAGCAGTACTTC. Translation gives CASSFRTGPYEQYF.

This clone was detected only a few times. V gene TRBV4-3 combines with J gene TRBJ2-5; 13 bases map to TRBD2. Germline trimming cut 3 bases from V and 5 bases from J; bases unmatched to any gene: 9. From germline, CDR1 is LGHNA and CDR2 YSLEER. CDR3 length: 17 residues. CDR3 nucleotide sequence: TGCGCCAGCAGCCACGGAACTAGCGGGGGGGCGGTGGAGACCCAGTACTTC. This encodes CASSHGTSGGAVETQYF.

V and J are TRBV29-1 and TRBJ1-1; 7 positions agree with TRBD1. V was clipped by 3 bases and J by 4 bases; unmatched bases: 5. The germline CDR1 and CDR2 sequences are SQVTM and ANQGSEA. The CDR3 has 13 amino acids. The CDR3 DNA reads TGCAGCGTTGAGGGCTACAGGGGCACTGAAGCTTTCTTT. Translated: CSVEGYRGTEAFF.

The chain carries TRBV18 and TRBJ2-1; D might be TRBD2 (6 bases). Deletions cut 2 bases from V and 5 bases from J, with 10 bases between. The CDR3 is 14 amino acids. CDR1 KGHSH and CDR2 LQKENI come from the germline V gene. CDR3 in amino acids: CASSPTAGNNEQFF. The CDR3 coding sequence is TGTGCCAGCTCACCAACCGCGGGAAACAATGAGCAGTTCTTC.

This clone has just a few counts. The chain is built from TRBV7-2 and TRBJ2-3; tentative D call: TRBD1 (5 bases). Germline V gene data show CDR1 as SGHTA and CDR2 as FQGNSA. Deletions cut 5 bases from V and 8 bases from J, with 11 bases between. There are 12 residues in the CDR3. DNA for the CDR3: TGTGCCAGCAGCCAGACAGTCTCTACGCAGTATTTT. Translation: CASSQTVSTQYF.

The V gene is TRBV18, the J gene TRBJ2-2; TRBD1 agrees at 8 bases. Germline CDR1 and CDR2: KGHSH and LQKENI. V shed 2 bases, J shed 4 bases, and the junction held 3 bases outside the gene matches. The CDR3 totals 15 residues. CDR3 amino acids: CASSPMQGATGELFF. The CDR3 nucleotides read TGTGCCAGCTCACCAATGCAGGGGGCCACCGGGGAGCTGTTTTTT.

The chain links TRBV6-5 to TRBJ2-7, with D unresolved. The CDR3 is 13 residues long. The V and J ends lost 6 bases and 2 bases respectively, with 11 bases between them. The V gene's germline CDR1 is MNHEY and CDR2 SVGAGI. The CDR3 region is CASRYAATYEQYF. CDR3 in DNA: TGTGCCAGCAGGTACGCGGCCACCTACGAGCAGTACTTC.

V usage is TRBV15 and J usage is TRBJ2-3, with D unclear. CDR1 LNHNV and CDR2 YYDKDF come from the germline V gene (reference sequence). This CDR3 comprises 17 residues. Trimming shortened V by 0 bases and J by 1 base, and 14 bases separated the two germline ends. CDR3 sequence (DNA): TGTGCCACCAGCAGAGATCCTCAGACTTGGGGCACAGATACGCAGTATTTT. This gives the protein CATSRDPQTWGTDTQYF.

The chain has TRBV18 and TRBJ1-4; the D is unclear. V was pared by 6 bases and J by 1 base, with 9 bases between. Germline CDR1 and CDR2: KGHSH and LQKENI. This CDR3 is 14 amino acids long. The CDR3 DNA reads as TGTGCCAGCTCTCCCGGGGTAACTAATGAAAAACTGTTTTTT. Translation: CASSPGVTNEKLFF.

This clone showed up just once. The V gene is TRBV5-4, the J gene TRBJ2-7; TRBD1 agrees at 9 bases. J gave up 3 bases and V 4 bases, and 8 bases lay outside the gene matches. The germline V gene has CDR1 SGHNT and CDR2 YYREEE (reference sequence). The length of the CDR3 is 15 residues. The CDR3 nucleotides are TGTGCCAGCAGCCTTGGGACAGGGCCTTACTACGAGCAGTACTTC. It yields the protein CASSLGTGPYYEQYF.

The chain joins TRBV28 to TRBJ1-5, with 8 bases lining up with TRBD1. Germline values: CDR1 MDHEN, CDR2 SYDVKM. This CDR3 contains 14 residues. V lost 5 bases and J lost 6; bases outside the gene matches: 6. The CDR3: CASSDQGARQPQHF. CDR3 nucleotide sequence: TGTGCCAGCAGTGACCAGGGGGCCCGTCAGCCCCAGCATTTT.

The chain is built from TRBV19 and TRBJ2-1; tentative D call: TRBD1 (6 bases). V gave up 10 bases and J gave up 3 bases, with 22 bases separating them. Looked up from germline, CDR1 is LNHDA and CDR2 is SQIVND (reference sequence). The CDR3 has 16 residues. The CDR3 bases are TGTGCCACCGCTCAGGGGCTCCTAACCGGCTACAATGAGCAGTTCTTC. Its protein product is CATAQGLLTGYNEQFF. Together with reference TRBV19 and TRBJ2-1, the CDR3 gives the full variable domain: DGGITQSPKYLFRKEGQNVTLSCEQNLNHDAMYWYRQDPGQGLRLIYYSQIVNDFQKGDIAEGYSVSREKKESFPLTVTSAQKNPTAFYLCATAQGLLTGYNEQFFGPGTRLTVL.

In this sample, this clone turned up a few times. The J gene is TRBJ2-5, the V gene TRBV2, with 7 bases aligning to TRBD2. The germline V gene has CDR1 SNHLY and CDR2 FYNNEI. V shed 3 bases, J shed 5 bases, and the junction held 9 bases outside the gene matches. The length of the CDR3 is 15 residues. In DNA, the CDR3 is TGTGCCAGCAGTGACGCTTTTGAGGGAGGGGAGACCCAGTACTTC. It specifies CASSDAFEGGETQYF.